The present T cell receptor (beta chain) was sequenced within a study of T cells after yellow fever vaccination. About the study: The fractions with low cell numbers were processed using SMART-Seq v4 Ultra Low Input.

Germline assignment: CDR1 MNHEY and CDR2 SVGAGI. Trimming removed 0 bases at V and 4 bases at J, with 13 bases between. CDR3 length: 15 amino acids. TCR cDNA was made by 5'RACE template switching, adding a universal primer site and UMIs. One entry per CDR3 protein results from TCRdb running MiXCR on the 5' RACE reads. The table includes about 96,000 distinct CDR3 sequences, 7.5% to 10% detected once. The specimen comprised CD8+ T cells not binding an NS4B(214-222) dextramer, sorted from PBMCs, sampled less than 16 days after the first yellow fever vaccination. The TCR originated in a man between 18 and 29 years old who received the YFV17D yellow fever vaccine. The chain couples TRBV6-5 to TRBJ2-7; tentatively, D is TRBD1 (6 bases). Here the CDR3 reads CASSYSWLGAYEQYF. CDR3 in DNA: TGTGCCAGCAGTTACTCGTGGCTGGGGGCGTACGAGCAGTACTTC.